This T cell receptor (beta chain) stems from a study of blood T cell repertoires in COVID-19. Some clones are missing from TCRdb's copy, which holds only in-frame ones; the method was immunoSEQ multiplex PCR. This sample has approximately 230,000 clones; roughly 90% occur once, and the top ten carry around 2.2%. Deletions cut 5 bases from V and 0 bases from J, with 17 bases between. CDR1 SGHTA and CDR2 FQGNSA come from the germline V gene. This CDR3 has 17 residues. The TCR was taken from a man aged 30 to 39 who had recovered from COVID-19. This chain connects TRBV7-2 to TRBJ1-3; TRBD1 is a possible D gene (6 bases). Sequences were obtained from peripheral blood. The CDR3 DNA is TGTGCCAGCAGCCCCCATGACCGACAGGTCTCTGGAAACACCATATATTTT. It specifies CASSPHDRQVSGNTIYF.